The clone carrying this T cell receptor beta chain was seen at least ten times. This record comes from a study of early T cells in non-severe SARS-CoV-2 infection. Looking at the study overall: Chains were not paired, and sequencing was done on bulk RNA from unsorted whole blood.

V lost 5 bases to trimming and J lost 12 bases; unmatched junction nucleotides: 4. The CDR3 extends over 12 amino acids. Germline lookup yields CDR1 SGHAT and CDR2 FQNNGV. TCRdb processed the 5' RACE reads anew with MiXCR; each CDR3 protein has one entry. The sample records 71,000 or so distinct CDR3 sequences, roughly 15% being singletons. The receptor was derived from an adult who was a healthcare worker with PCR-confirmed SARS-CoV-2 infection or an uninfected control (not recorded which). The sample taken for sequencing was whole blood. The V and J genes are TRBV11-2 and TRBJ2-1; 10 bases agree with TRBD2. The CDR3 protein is CASSIIAGGQFF. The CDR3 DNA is TGTGCCAGCAGCATAATAGCGGGGGGGCAGTTCTTC.